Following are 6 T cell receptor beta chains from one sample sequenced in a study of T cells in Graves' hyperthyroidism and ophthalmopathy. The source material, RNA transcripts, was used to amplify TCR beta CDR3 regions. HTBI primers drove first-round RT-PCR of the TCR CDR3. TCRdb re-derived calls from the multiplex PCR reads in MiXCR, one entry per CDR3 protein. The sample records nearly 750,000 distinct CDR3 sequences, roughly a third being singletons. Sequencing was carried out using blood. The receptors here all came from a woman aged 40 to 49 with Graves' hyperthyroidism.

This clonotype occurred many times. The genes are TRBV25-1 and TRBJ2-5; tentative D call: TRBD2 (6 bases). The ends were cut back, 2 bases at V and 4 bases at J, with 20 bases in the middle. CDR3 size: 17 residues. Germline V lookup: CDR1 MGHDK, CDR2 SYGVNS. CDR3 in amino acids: CASSEIGGSFGGETQYF. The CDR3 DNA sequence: TGTGCCAGCAGTGAAATCGGAGGGTCCTTTGGCGGAGAGACCCAGTACTTC.

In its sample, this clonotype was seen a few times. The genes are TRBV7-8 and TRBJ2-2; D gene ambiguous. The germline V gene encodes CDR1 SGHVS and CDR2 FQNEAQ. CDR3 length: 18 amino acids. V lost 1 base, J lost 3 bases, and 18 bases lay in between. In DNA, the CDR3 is TGTGCCAGCAGCTTAGGTGGTGGAGTCGGGCGCTACACCGGGGAGCTGTTTTTT. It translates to CASSLGGGVGRYTGELFF.

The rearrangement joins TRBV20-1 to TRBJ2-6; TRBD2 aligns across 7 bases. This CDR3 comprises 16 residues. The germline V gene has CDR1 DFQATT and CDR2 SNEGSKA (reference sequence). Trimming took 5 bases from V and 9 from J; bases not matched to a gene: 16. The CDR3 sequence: CSAPTTGGRGFNVLTF. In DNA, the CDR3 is TGCAGTGCTCCAACCACGGGGGGTCGAGGTTTCAACGTCCTGACTTTC.

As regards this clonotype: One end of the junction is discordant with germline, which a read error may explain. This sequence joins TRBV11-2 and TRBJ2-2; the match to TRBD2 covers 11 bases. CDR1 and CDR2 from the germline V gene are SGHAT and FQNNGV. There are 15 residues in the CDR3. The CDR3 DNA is TGTACCAGCACCCTAGCGGGAGGTAACACCGGGGAGCTGTTTTTT. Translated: CTSTLAGGNTGELFF. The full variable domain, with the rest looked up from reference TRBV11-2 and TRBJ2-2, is EAGVAQSPRYKIIEKRQSVAFWCNPISGHATLYWYQQILGQGPKLLIQFQNNGVVDDSQLPKDRFSAERLKGVDSTLKIQPAKLEDSAVYLCTSTLAGGNTGELFFGEGSRLTVL.

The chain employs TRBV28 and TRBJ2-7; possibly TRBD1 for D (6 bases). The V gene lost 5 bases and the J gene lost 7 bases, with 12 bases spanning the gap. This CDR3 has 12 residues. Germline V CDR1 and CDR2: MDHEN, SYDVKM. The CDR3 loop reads CASSQGSNEQYF. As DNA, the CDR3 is TGTGCCAGCAGTCAGGGGAGCAATGAGCAGTACTTC. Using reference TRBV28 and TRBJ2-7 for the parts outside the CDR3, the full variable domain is DVKVTQSSRYLVKRTGEKVFLECVQDMDHENMFWYRQDPGLGLRLIYFSYDVKMKEKGDIPEGYSVSREKKERFSLILESASTNQTSMYLCASSQGSNEQYFGPGTRLTVT.

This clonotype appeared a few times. CDR3 bases: TGTGCCAGCAGCCTACGGGGGGGCCGTGAGACCCAGTACTTC. Translation gives CASSLRGGRETQYF. The V gene is TRBV7-8, the J gene TRBJ2-5; 8 bases are shared with TRBD2. The CDR3 loop spans 14 amino acids. J lost 5 bases, V lost 5 bases, and 7 bases had no gene match. From germline, CDR1 is SGHVS and CDR2 FQNEAQ.